A selection of T cell receptor beta chains follows, all from one sample in a study of blood T cell repertoires in COVID-19. The data were produced by immunoSEQ multiplex PCR, yet TCRdb's version contains in-frame clones alone and is incomplete. The data contain about 180,000 clones, more than 70% of them singletons. The sample was PBMCs or T cells enriched from blood (not recorded which). The source is a man aged 40-50 years who had recovered from COVID-19. CDR3s include the opening cysteine and the closing phenylalanine or tryptophan. A D gene is named only where the DNA matches it firmly. Size tells how often a clone was seen (once, few, many) or the class of an expanded clone, and some rows leave it out.

CDR3 DNA: TGTGCCAGCAGTGAAGGACAAGGAAACACCATATATTTT; CDR3 protein: CASSEGQGNTIYF; V gene: TRBV6-1; D gene: -; J gene: TRBJ1-3; clone size: -
CDR3 DNA: TGTGCCAGCAGTCGGACTAGGTCCGCGAACGAGCAGTACTTC; CDR3 protein: CASSRTRSANEQYF; V gene: TRBV28; D gene: TRBD2; J gene: TRBJ2-7; clone size: -
CDR3 DNA: TGTGCCACGGTACCGGGGGGGAACACTGAAGCTTTCTTT; CDR3 protein: CATVPGGNTEAFF; V gene: TRBV10-3; D gene: -; J gene: TRBJ1-1; clone size: -
CDR3 DNA: TGTGCCTGGACCCCGGACAGGGCTGGCGGCTACACCTTC; CDR3 protein: CAWTPDRAGGYTF; V gene: TRBV30; D gene: TRBD1; J gene: TRBJ1-2; clone size: -
CDR3 DNA: TGCAGCGTTGATAAGCAGGGGGGAAACACCATATATTTT; CDR3 protein: CSVDKQGGNTIYF; V gene: TRBV29-1; D gene: -; J gene: TRBJ1-3; clone size: few
CDR3 DNA: TGTGCCAGCAGTAGCGCTGAAGCTTTCTTT; CDR3 protein: CASSSAEAFF; V gene: TRBV28; D gene: -; J gene: TRBJ1-1; clone size: -
CDR3 DNA: TGTGCCAGCAGTTACGTCGCGGGGACTCAGCCCCAGCATTTT; CDR3 protein: CASSYVAGTQPQHF; V gene: TRBV6-5; D gene: -; J gene: TRBJ1-5; clone size: -
CDR3 DNA: TGTGCCAGCAGCGAAGAGACAGAACTGAACACTGAAGCTTTCTTT; CDR3 protein: CASSEETELNTEAFF; V gene: TRBV21-1; D gene: -; J gene: TRBJ1-1; clone size: -
CDR3 DNA: TGTGCCTGGAGTGAATACAGGGCCGGGGAGCTGTTTTTT; CDR3 protein: CAWSEYRAGELFF; V gene: TRBV30; D gene: -; J gene: TRBJ2-2; clone size: -
CDR3 DNA: TGTGCCAGTAGTATATACGGGGAGTTGATGGGTGGCTACACCTTC; CDR3 protein: CASSIYGELMGGYTF; V gene: TRBV19; D gene: -; J gene: TRBJ1-2; clone size: -
CDR3 DNA: TGTGCCAGCAGCTTAGTGAAAGGGGGGGCCTATGGCTACACCTTC; CDR3 protein: CASSLVKGGAYGYTF; V gene: TRBV7-2; D gene: -; J gene: TRBJ1-2; clone size: -
CDR3 DNA: TGTGCCAGCAGCCTTGCCCCAGTCTCTGGAAACACCATATATTTT; CDR3 protein: CASSLAPVSGNTIYF; V gene: TRBV27; D gene: -; J gene: TRBJ1-3; clone size: -
CDR3 DNA: TGTGCCACCTTAGACAGGGGGGCCTACGAGCAGTACTTC; CDR3 protein: CATLDRGAYEQYF; V gene: TRBV28; D gene: TRBD1; J gene: TRBJ2-7; clone size: few
CDR3 DNA: TGTGCCAGCAAGAGCGGAGGCTCTGGAAACACCATATATTTT; CDR3 protein: CASKSGGSGNTIYF; V gene: TRBV7-2; D gene: -; J gene: TRBJ1-3; clone size: -
CDR3 DNA: TGTGCCAGCAGCCCTGCGACAGGGCCCACTGAAGCTTTCTTT; CDR3 protein: CASSPATGPTEAFF; V gene: TRBV5-4; D gene: TRBD1; J gene: TRBJ1-1; clone size: -
CDR3 DNA: TGTGCCATCAGTGAGAAGACAGGCTCGAAACTGTTTTTT; CDR3 protein: CAISEKTGSKLFF; V gene: TRBV10-3; D gene: -; J gene: TRBJ1-4; clone size: -
CDR3 DNA: TGTGCCAGCAGCTTCCTAGATTCTCCGGGGGGTGGGTACGAGCAGTACTTC; CDR3 protein: CASSFLDSPGGGYEQYF; V gene: TRBV12-1; D gene: -; J gene: TRBJ2-7; clone size: -
CDR3 DNA: TGTGCCAGCAGCGTAGGGGACAGGGTACAAGTGCGGGGGGAGCTGTTTTTT; CDR3 protein: CASSVGDRVQVRGELFF; V gene: TRBV9; D gene: TRBD1; J gene: TRBJ2-2; clone size: -
CDR3 DNA: TGTGCCAGCAGCCTTAGACAGGGTAGCACAGATACGCAGTATTTT; CDR3 protein: CASSLRQGSTDTQYF; V gene: TRBV3-1/TRBV3-2; D gene: TRBD1; J gene: TRBJ2-3; clone size: -
CDR3 DNA: TGCGCCAGCAATCGAGGGCGCTCCGACAATGAGCAGTTCTTC; CDR3 protein: CASNRGRSDNEQFF; V gene: TRBV5-1; D gene: -; J gene: TRBJ2-1; clone size: -
CDR3 DNA: TGTGCCAGCAGCCCCCCCGGGTCCAACAATGAGCAGTTCTTC; CDR3 protein: CASSPPGSNNEQFF; V gene: TRBV7-3; D gene: -; J gene: TRBJ2-1; clone size: few
CDR3 DNA: TGTGCCAGTAGTAGGGACTACTACGAGCAGTACTTC; CDR3 protein: CASSRDYYEQYF; V gene: TRBV19; D gene: TRBD2; J gene: TRBJ2-7; clone size: -
CDR3 DNA: TGTGCCAGCAGCCCGCGGGACGTCATTCAAGGCACTAATGAAAAACTGTTTTTT; CDR3 protein: CASSPRDVIQGTNEKLFF; V gene: TRBV7-2; D gene: -; J gene: TRBJ1-4; clone size: -
CDR3 DNA: TGTGCCAGCAGCTTCGCAGACAGACTCAATCAGCCCCAGCATTTT; CDR3 protein: CASSFADRLNQPQHF; V gene: TRBV11-2; D gene: -; J gene: TRBJ1-5; clone size: -
CDR3 DNA: TGCGCCAGCAGCGGACAACCCTCTGGGGCCAACGTCCTGACTTTC; CDR3 protein: CASSGQPSGANVLTF; V gene: TRBV5-1; D gene: -; J gene: TRBJ2-6; clone size: once
CDR3 DNA: TGTGCCAGTAGTATAGGGGAGCTGGCGCAGAATTCACCCCTCCACTTT; CDR3 protein: CASSIGELAQNSPLHF; V gene: TRBV19; D gene: -; J gene: TRBJ1-6; clone size: -
CDR3 DNA: TGTGCCACCAGCCTACCCGGAAGGGCGGAGGTCACAGATACGCAGTATTTT; CDR3 protein: CATSLPGRAEVTDTQYF; V gene: TRBV24-1; D gene: -; J gene: TRBJ2-3; clone size: -
CDR3 DNA: TGTGCCTGGAGTAGGGGCAGGTACGAGCAGTACTTC; CDR3 protein: CAWSRGRYEQYF; V gene: TRBV30; D gene: -; J gene: TRBJ2-7; clone size: -
CDR3 DNA: TGTGCCAGCAGTTACTCGAGCAGGGTGGACTACGAGCAGTACTTC; CDR3 protein: CASSYSSRVDYEQYF; V gene: TRBV6-2/TRBV6-3; D gene: -; J gene: TRBJ2-7; clone size: -
CDR3 DNA: TGTGCCAGCAGATCCGGGACAGCTAGCAATCAGCCCCAGCATTTT; CDR3 protein: CASRSGTASNQPQHF; V gene: TRBV6-6; D gene: TRBD1; J gene: TRBJ1-5; clone size: -
CDR3 DNA: TGTGCCAGCAGCAAAGGAGGGGGACGTGAAGGGGGCCAGAACACTGAAGCTTTCTTT; CDR3 protein: CASSKGGGREGGQNTEAFF; V gene: TRBV21-1; D gene: -; J gene: TRBJ1-1; clone size: -
CDR3 DNA: TGTGCCAGCAGCGGGGCCCACAGGGGAGGAAACACCATATATTTT; CDR3 protein: CASSGAHRGGNTIYF; V gene: TRBV9; D gene: TRBD1; J gene: TRBJ1-3; clone size: -
CDR3 DNA: TGCGCCAGCAGCTTGCGCCCCCAGGCGAGGGAGCTGTTTTTT; CDR3 protein: CASSLRPQARELFF; V gene: TRBV5-1; D gene: -; J gene: TRBJ2-2; clone size: -
CDR3 DNA: TGTGCCAGCAGTCCCGGGACAGCGACCTCGAACACTGAAGCTTTCTTT; CDR3 protein: CASSPGTATSNTEAFF; V gene: TRBV28; D gene: TRBD1; J gene: TRBJ1-1; clone size: once
CDR3 DNA: TGTGCCAGTAAGGAAGGGGTTCGAACTAATGAAAAACTGTTTTTT; CDR3 protein: CASKEGVRTNEKLFF; V gene: TRBV19; D gene: -; J gene: TRBJ1-4; clone size: -
CDR3 DNA: TGTGCCAGCAGCCGACGCGGGGGGCGTAACACAGATACGCAGTATTTT; CDR3 protein: CASSRRGGRNTDTQYF; V gene: TRBV3-1/TRBV3-2; D gene: TRBD2; J gene: TRBJ2-3; clone size: once
CDR3 DNA: TGTGCCAGCAGTCTACTAGGGGGCCAATACGAGCAGTACTTC; CDR3 protein: CASSLLGGQYEQYF; V gene: TRBV28; D gene: TRBD1; J gene: TRBJ2-7; clone size: -
CDR3 DNA: TGCAGCGTTGAAGAGAACAACTCTGGGGCCAACGTCCTGACTTTC; CDR3 protein: CSVEENNSGANVLTF; V gene: TRBV29-1; D gene: -; J gene: TRBJ2-6; clone size: -
CDR3 DNA: TGCGCCAGCAGCCAAGACGGAGCAGCCCATCGAGCGAATCAGCCCCAGCATTTT; CDR3 protein: CASSQDGAAHRANQPQHF; V gene: TRBV4-1; D gene: -; J gene: TRBJ1-5; clone size: once
CDR3 DNA: TGTGCCAGCAGCGTGGGAAGGGGGCGCATCAACACTGAAGCTTTCTTT; CDR3 protein: CASSVGRGRINTEAFF; V gene: TRBV9; D gene: TRBD1; J gene: TRBJ1-1; clone size: many
CDR3 DNA: TGTGCCAGCAGTTCGACAGGGTTAGCTTCACCCCTCCACTTT; CDR3 protein: CASSSTGLASPLHF; V gene: TRBV28; D gene: TRBD1; J gene: TRBJ1-6; clone size: -
CDR3 DNA: TGTGCCAGCAGCCCACCAAGCGGACAGGGGTCCTACGAGCAGTACTTC; CDR3 protein: CASSPPSGQGSYEQYF; V gene: TRBV11-3; D gene: TRBD1; J gene: TRBJ2-7; clone size: -